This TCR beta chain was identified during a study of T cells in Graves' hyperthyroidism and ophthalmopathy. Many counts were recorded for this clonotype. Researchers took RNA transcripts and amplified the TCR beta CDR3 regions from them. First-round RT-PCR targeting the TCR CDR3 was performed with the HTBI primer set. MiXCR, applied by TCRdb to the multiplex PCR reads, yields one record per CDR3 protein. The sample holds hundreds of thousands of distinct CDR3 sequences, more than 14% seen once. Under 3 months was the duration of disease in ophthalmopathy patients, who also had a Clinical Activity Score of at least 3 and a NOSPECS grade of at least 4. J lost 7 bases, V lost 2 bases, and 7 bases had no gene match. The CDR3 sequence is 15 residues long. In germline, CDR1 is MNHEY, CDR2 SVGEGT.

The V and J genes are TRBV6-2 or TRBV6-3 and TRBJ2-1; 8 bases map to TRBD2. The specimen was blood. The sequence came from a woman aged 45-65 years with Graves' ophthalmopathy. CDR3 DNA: TGTGCCAGCAGTTACGTGCGGGAGGTATGGAATGAGCAGTTCTTC. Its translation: CASSYVREVWNEQFF.